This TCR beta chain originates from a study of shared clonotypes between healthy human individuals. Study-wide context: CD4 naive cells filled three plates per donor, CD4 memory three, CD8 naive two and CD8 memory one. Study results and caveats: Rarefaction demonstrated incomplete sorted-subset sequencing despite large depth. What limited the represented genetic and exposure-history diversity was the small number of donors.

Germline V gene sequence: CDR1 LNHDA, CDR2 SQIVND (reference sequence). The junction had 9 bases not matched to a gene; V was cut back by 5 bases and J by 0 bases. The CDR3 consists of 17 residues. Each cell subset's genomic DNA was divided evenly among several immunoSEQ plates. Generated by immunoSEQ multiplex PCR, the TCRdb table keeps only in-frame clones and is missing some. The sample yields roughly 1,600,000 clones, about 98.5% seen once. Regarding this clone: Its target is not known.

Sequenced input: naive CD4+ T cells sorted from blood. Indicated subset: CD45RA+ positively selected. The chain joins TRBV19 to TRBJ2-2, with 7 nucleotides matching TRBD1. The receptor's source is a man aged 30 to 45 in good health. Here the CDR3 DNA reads TGTGCCAGTAGTTTTAATAGACAGGGTTCGAACACCGGGGAGCTGTTTTTT. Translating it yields CASSFNRQGSNTGELFF.